The clone carrying this T cell receptor (beta chain) was counted between two and nine times. These data originate in a study of cytomegalovirus exposure and HLA in healthy donors. PCR was performed using 60 Vbeta and 13 Jbeta primers. Profiled with immunoSEQ multiplex PCR; TCRdb holds only in-frame clones, not every one. The table lists about 150,000 clones, about four fifths of them singletons. Germline V CDR1 and CDR2: PRHDT, FYEKMQ (reference sequence). The trim removed 6 bases at V and 3 bases at J, leaving 13 bases unmatched. The CDR3 covers 17 residues. Sample: PBMCs. The rearrangement uses TRBV13 and TRBJ2-7, with TRBD2 matching over 11 bases. The receptor's source is a young man in good health and CMV-seropositive. CDR3 in amino acids: CASSESGTSGLNYEQYF. Here the CDR3 DNA reads TGTGCCAGCAGTGAGTCCGGGACTAGCGGATTGAACTACGAGCAGTACTTC.